This T cell receptor (beta chain) was obtained from a study of Ad26.COV2.S vaccination and SARS-CoV-2 variants. Study-level background: Dosing was one shot or two shots 56 days apart.

Clones were read by immunoSEQ multiplex PCR, and TCRdb kept only the in-frame ones, dropping some. The sample records roughly 700,000 clones, about 90% being singletons. The treatment here: roughly 19 received Ad26.COV2.S at low or high dose, single or two shots; 5 received placebo; per-sample allocation not given. Each sample was drawn 63 days after the first injection (of vaccine or placebo). SARS-CoV-2 spike from the Wuhan strain was encoded by the vaccine, an Ad26 vector. This CDR3 contains 15 residues. Per the germline V gene, CDR1 is SEHNR and CDR2 is FQNEAQ (reference sequence). With V trimmed by 5 bases and J by 4 bases, 7 bases remained unmatched.

The clonotype was recovered from a person between 18 and 65 years old who received the Ad26.COV2.S COVID-19 vaccine or a placebo. The source was peripheral blood, collected in a trial of Ad26.COV2.S vaccine versus placebo. J is TRBJ2-1 and V is TRBV7-9; TRBD1 aligns across 8 bases. In DNA form, the CDR3 reads TGTGCCAGCAGCCAGAAGAGGACAGGGTACAATGAGCAGTTCTTC. It codes for CASSQKRTGYNEQFF. Full variable domain (remainder filled in from reference TRBV7-9 and TRBJ2-1): DTGVSQNPRHKITKRGQNVTFRCDPISEHNRLYWYRQTLGQGPEFLTYFQNEAQLEKSRLLSDRFSAERPKGSFSTLEIQRTEQGDSAMYLCASSQKRTGYNEQFFGPGTRLTVL.